These 15 T cell receptor beta chains share one sample of origin, sequenced in a study of shared clonotypes between healthy human individuals. TCRdb keeps only in-frame clones here, not all; method: immunoSEQ multiplex PCR. The table includes approximately 2.4 million clones, approximately 94% detected once. Sequencing was carried out using naive CD4+ T cells sorted from blood. The subset: CD45RA+ positively selected. The origin of the receptors is a man in his late teens or twenties in good health.

In its sample, this clone was seen once. This chain uses TRBV4-3 with TRBJ2-1; possibly TRBD2 for D (5 bases). Germline CDR1 is LGHNA and CDR2 is YSLEER. V lost 0 bases to trimming and J lost 5 bases, with 11 bases between them. The CDR3 length is 15 residues. Written as DNA, the CDR3 is TGCGCCAGCAGCCAAGAACGACTGACTAACAATGAGCAGTTCTTC. It encodes CASSQERLTNNEQFF.

The rearrangement uses TRBV19 and TRBJ2-7; TRBD2 matches at 7 bases. Germline trimming cut 6 bases from V and 2 bases from J; bases unmatched to any gene: 10. CDR3 length equals 15 residues. Germline CDR1 LNHDA, CDR2 SQIVND (reference sequence). In DNA, the CDR3 is TGTGCCAGTAGCGGGCCTGGCGGGAGAGCCTACGAGCAGTACTTC. It translates to CASSGPGGRAYEQYF.

J is TRBJ2-7 and V is TRBV10-3, with a possible D match to TRBD1 (5 bases). The CDR3 covers 14 residues. V lost 11 bases to trimming and J lost 2 bases, with 19 bases between them. Germline CDR1 is ENHRY and CDR2 is SYGVKD. CDR3 DNA sequence: TGTGCCCGTCGAGACCAGGGTTTGGCCTACGAGCAGTACTTC. Translation gives CARRDQGLAYEQYF.

The chain uses TRBV4-1 and TRBJ1-1; 10 bases match TRBD1. V shed 1 base and J 2 bases; nucleotides not matched to a gene: 7. The CDR3 has 17 residues. Germline-derived CDR1 and CDR2 are MGHRA and YSYEKL. CDR3 in amino acids: CASSQARDRGYNTEAFF. CDR3 nucleotides: TGCGCCAGCAGCCAAGCCAGGGACAGGGGATATAACACTGAAGCTTTCTTT.

Notes on this clone: This specimen includes other DNA sequences encoding the same CDR3. The chain has TRBV5-1 and TRBJ1-4; maybe TRBD1 (6 bases). The V end was cut by 0 bases, the J end by 7 bases, with 13 bases between. CDR3 size: 15 residues. Germline CDR1 SGHRS, CDR2 YFSETQ. The CDR3 spells CASSLVGGPGEKLFF. The CDR3 coding sequence is TGCGCCAGCAGCTTGGTCGGGGGGCCGGGTGAAAAACTGTTTTTT.

The chain employs TRBV30 and TRBJ1-1; D perhaps matches TRBD1 (5 bases). CDR1 is GTSNPN, CDR2 SVGIG, per germline (reference sequence). The CDR3 sequence is 15 residues long. V was pared by 0 bases and J by 4 bases, with 15 bases between. The CDR3 region is CAWSVRRGAGTEAFF. The CDR3 DNA reads as TGTGCCTGGAGTGTACGGCGGGGCGCAGGCACTGAAGCTTTCTTT. Looking up the rest from reference TRBV30 and TRBJ1-1 gives the full variable domain: SQTIHQWPATLVQPVGSPLSLECTVEGTSNPNLYWYRQAAGRGLQLLFYSVGIGQISSEVPQNLSASRPQDRQFILSSKKLLLSDSGFYLCAWSVRRGAGTEAFFGQGTRLTVV.

This CDR3 reads CASSWAKETQYF. DNA for the CDR3: TGTGCCAGCAGCTGGGCCAAAGAGACCCAGTACTTC. The chain has TRBV5-7 and TRBJ2-5; D uncertain. TRBV5-7 is placed among ORFs of uncertain function. Trimming took off 3 bases at V and 3 bases at J, with 6 bases between the two ends. The CDR3 sequence is 12 residues long.

The chain carries TRBV5-1 and TRBJ1-1, with D tentatively TRBD1 (5 bases). The V end lost 0 bases, the J end lost 7 bases, and 10 bases lay between the germline ends. The CDR3 is 13 residues long. Germline values: CDR1 SGHRS, CDR2 YFSETQ. CDR3 loop: CASSLGRDGEAFF. The CDR3 DNA sequence: TGCGCCAGCAGCTTGGGGAGGGACGGTGAAGCTTTCTTT.

A word on this clone: Other DNA sequences within the sample encode an identical CDR3. The chain employs TRBV10-3 and TRBJ2-7; 11 bases line up with TRBD1. Germline-derived CDR1 and CDR2 are ENHRY and SYGVKD. The V segment lost 6 bases and the J segment 1 base; nucleotides outside the gene matches: 2. The CDR3 runs 14 residues. The CDR3 region has the DNA TGTGCCATCAGGGGACAGGGGGGATCCTACGAGCAGTACTTC. Translated, it gives CAIRGQGGSYEQYF.

This sequence joins TRBV2 and TRBJ1-2, with D hard to call. CDR3 size: 15 residues. Trimming removed 2 bases at V and 1 base at J, with 11 bases between. Germline V CDR1 and CDR2: SNHLY, FYNNEI. CDR3 coding DNA: TGTGCCAGCAGTGAATCGAGGGTCCTTAACTATGGCTACACCTTC. This codes for CASSESRVLNYGYTF.

The CDR3 DNA is TGTGCCAGCAGTTCCCCGAGTAAGGCTAATGAAAAACTGTTTTTT. It translates to CASSSPSKANEKLFF. The J gene is TRBJ1-4, the V gene TRBV28, with D unclear. Trimming stripped 4 bases from V and 3 bases from J, with 12 bases between. The germline CDR1 and CDR2 sequences are MDHEN and SYDVKM. The CDR3 length is 15 residues.

About this clone: The sample carries other DNA sequences with the same CDR3. The V gene is TRBV6-6, the J gene TRBJ2-2; D uncertain. The V end lost 0 bases, the J end lost 7 bases, and 6 bases lay between the germline ends. The CDR3 length is 13 residues. Germline V gene lookup returns CDR1 MNHNY and CDR2 SVGAGI (reference sequence). The CDR3 region is CASSYSGNGELFF. CDR3 nucleotides: TGTGCCAGCAGTTACTCAGGGAACGGGGAGCTGTTTTTT.

On this clone: Within the sample, other DNA sequences also encode this same CDR3. The CDR3 spells CASSPKGGQETQYF. CDR3 nucleotides: TGTGCCAGCAGCCCCAAGGGGGGCCAAGAGACCCAGTACTTC. This chain joins TRBV5-4 and TRBJ2-5; D is tentatively TRBD1 or TRBD2 (6 bases each). V lost 4 bases and J lost 1, with 11 bases in between. Per germline, CDR1 SGHNT and CDR2 YYREEE (reference sequence). The CDR3 runs to 14 residues. Drawing the rest from reference TRBV5-4 and TRBJ2-5, the complete variable domain is ETGVTQSPTHLIKTRGQQVTLRCSSQSGHNTVSWYQQALGQGPQFIFQYYREEENGRGNFPPRFSGLQFPNYSSELNVNALELDDSALYLCASSPKGGQETQYFGPGTRLLVL.

The V and J genes are TRBV30 and TRBJ2-1; possible D gene TRBD2, 6 bases. This CDR3 has 11 amino acids. The germline V and J ends were trimmed by 5 bases and 7 bases, with 9 bases remaining between them. Germline CDR1 GTSNPN, CDR2 SVGIG (reference sequence). The DNA of the CDR3 is TGTGCCTGGCTTCGGGGGAATGAGCAGTTCTTC. Translating it yields CAWLRGNEQFF. The variable domain in full, with the rest retrieved from reference TRBV30 and TRBJ2-1, is SQTIHQWPATLVQPVGSPLSLECTVEGTSNPNLYWYRQAAGRGLQLLFYSVGIGQISSEVPQNLSASRPQDRQFILSSKKLLLSDSGFYLCAWLRGNEQFFGPGTRLTVL.

The gene calls are TRBV21-1 and TRBJ1-5; whether TRBD1, the table's D call, matches the DNA was not checked. TRBV21-1 is listed as a pseudogene. This CDR3 comprises 17 residues. This CDR3 reads CASIPEEDRECNQPQHF. The CDR3 nucleotides are TGTGCCAGCATCCCGGAGGAGGACAGGGAATGCAATCAGCCCCAGCATTTT.